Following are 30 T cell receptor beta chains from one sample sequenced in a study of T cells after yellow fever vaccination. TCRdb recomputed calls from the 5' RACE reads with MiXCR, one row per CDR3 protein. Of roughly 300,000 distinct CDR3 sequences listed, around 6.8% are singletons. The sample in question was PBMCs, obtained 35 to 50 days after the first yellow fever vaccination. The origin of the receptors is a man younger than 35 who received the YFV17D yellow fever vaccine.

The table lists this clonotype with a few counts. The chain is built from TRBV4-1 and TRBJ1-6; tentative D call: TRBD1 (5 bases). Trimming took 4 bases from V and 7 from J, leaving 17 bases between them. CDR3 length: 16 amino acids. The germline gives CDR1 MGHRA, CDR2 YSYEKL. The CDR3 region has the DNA TGCGCCAGCAGCCGAAGGCAAACAGGTCCCAATTCACCCCTCCACTTT. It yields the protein CASSRRQTGPNSPLHF.

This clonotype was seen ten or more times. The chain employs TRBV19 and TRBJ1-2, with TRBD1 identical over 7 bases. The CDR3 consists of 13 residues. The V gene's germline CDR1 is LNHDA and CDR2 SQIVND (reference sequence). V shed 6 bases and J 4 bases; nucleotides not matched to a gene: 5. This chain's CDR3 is CASRPGQSYGYTF. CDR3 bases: TGTGCCAGTAGACCGGGACAGAGCTATGGCTACACCTTC.

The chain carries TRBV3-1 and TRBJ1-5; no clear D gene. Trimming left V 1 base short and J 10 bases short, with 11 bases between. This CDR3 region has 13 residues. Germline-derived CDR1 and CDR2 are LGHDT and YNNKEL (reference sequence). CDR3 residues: CASSQGKGTPQHF. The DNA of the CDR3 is TGTGCCAGCAGCCAAGGGAAGGGCACTCCCCAGCATTTT.

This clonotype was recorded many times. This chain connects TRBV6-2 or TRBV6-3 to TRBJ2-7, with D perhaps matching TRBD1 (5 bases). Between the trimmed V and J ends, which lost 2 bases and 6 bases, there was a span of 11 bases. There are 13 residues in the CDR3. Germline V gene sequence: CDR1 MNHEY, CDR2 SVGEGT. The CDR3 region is CASSYQGMGEQYF. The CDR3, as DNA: TGTGCCAGCAGTTACCAGGGTATGGGCGAGCAGTACTTC.

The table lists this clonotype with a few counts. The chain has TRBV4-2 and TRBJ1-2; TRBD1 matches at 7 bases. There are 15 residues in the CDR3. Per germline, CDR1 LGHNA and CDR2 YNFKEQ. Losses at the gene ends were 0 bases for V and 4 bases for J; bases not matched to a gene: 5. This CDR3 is CASSQDRGTVYGYTF. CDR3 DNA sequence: TGTGCCAGCAGCCAAGATCGGGGGACAGTCTATGGCTACACCTTC.

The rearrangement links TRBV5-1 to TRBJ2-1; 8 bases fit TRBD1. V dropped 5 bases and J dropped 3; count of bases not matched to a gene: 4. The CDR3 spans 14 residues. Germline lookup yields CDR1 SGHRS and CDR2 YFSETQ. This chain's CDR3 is CASSQGQGYNEQFF. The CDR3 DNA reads TGCGCCAGCAGTCAAGGACAGGGCTACAATGAGCAGTTCTTC.

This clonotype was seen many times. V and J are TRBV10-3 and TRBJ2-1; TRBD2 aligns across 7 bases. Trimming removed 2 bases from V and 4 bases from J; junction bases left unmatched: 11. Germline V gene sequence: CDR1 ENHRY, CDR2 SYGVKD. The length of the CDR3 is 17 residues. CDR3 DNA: TGTGCCATCAGTGAGGGGGCGGTGGGAGCGGGGTACAATGAGCAGTTCTTC. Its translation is CAISEGAVGAGYNEQFF.

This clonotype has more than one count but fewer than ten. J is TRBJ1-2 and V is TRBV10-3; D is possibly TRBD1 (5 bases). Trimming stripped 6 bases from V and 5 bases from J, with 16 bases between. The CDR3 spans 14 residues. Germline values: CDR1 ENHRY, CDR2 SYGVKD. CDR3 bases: TGTGCCATCAGGGAACAGGACATATTATATGGCTACACCTTC. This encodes CAIREQDILYGYTF.

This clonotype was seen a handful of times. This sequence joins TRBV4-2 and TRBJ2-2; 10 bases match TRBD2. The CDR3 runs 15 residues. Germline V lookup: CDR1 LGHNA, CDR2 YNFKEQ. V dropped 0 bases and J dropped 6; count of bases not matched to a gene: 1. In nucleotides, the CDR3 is TGTGCCAGCAGCCAAGAGGGGACTAGCGCCGGGGAGCTGTTTTTT. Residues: CASSQEGTSAGELFF.

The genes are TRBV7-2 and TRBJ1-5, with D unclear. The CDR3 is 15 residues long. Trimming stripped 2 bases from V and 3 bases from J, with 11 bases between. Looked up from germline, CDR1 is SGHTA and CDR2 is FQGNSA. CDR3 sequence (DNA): TGTGCCAGCAGCTTACTTGCTGGATCCAATCAGCCCCAGCATTTT. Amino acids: CASSLLAGSNQPQHF.

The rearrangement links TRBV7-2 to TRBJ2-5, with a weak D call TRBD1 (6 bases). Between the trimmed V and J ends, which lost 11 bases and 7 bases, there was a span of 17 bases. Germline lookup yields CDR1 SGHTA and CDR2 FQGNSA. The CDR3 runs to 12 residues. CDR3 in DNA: TGTGCCGGACGGACAGACGGTGGGACCCAGTACTTC. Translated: CAGRTDGGTQYF. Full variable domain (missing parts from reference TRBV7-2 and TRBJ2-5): GAGVSQSPSNKVTEKGKDVELRCDPISGHTALYWYRQSLGQGLEFLIYFQGNSAPDKSGLPSDRFSAERTGGSVSTLTIQRTQQEDSAVYLCAGRTDGGTQYFGPGTRLLVL.

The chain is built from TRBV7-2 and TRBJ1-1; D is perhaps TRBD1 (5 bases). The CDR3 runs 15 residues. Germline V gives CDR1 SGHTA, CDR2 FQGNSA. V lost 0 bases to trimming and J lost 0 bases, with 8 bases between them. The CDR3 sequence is CASSLAGLMNTEAFF. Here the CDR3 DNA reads TGTGCCAGCAGCTTAGCGGGACTGATGAACACTGAAGCTTTCTTT.

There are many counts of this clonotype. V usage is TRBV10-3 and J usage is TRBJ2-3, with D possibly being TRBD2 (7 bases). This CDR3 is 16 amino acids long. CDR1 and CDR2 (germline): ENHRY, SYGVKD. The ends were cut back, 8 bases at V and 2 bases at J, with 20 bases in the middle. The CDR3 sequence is CAIHPGRGASTDTQYF. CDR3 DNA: TGTGCCATCCATCCAGGACGGGGGGCGTCCACAGATACGCAGTATTTT.

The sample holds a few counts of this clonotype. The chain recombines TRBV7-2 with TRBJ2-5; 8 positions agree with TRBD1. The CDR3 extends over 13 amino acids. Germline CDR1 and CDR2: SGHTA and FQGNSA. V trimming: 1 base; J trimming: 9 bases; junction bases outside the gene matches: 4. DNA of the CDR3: TGTGCCAGCAGCTTAGAGGTCAGGGGGCCCCAGTACTTC. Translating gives CASSLEVRGPQYF.

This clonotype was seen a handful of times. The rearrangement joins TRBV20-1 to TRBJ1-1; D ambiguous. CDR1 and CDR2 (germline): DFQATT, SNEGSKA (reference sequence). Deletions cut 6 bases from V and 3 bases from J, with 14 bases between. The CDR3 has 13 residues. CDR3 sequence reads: CSAPTGTDTEAFF. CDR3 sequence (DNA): TGCAGTGCCCCAACCGGTACAGACACTGAAGCTTTCTTT.

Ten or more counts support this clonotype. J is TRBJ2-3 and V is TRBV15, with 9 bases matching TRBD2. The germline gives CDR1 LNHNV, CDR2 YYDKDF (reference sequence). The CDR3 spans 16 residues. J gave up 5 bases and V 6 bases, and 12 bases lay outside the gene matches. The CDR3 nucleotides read TGTGCCACCAGGCCGTTAAACGCGGGGGGGCGAGATACGCAGTATTTT. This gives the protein CATRPLNAGGRDTQYF.

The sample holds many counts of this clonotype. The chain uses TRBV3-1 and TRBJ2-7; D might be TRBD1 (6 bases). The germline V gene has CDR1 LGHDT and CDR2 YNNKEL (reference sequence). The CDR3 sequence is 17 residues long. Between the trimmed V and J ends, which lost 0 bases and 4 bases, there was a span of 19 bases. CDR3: CASSQDSGQIWDYEQYF. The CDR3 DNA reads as TGTGCCAGCAGCCAAGATTCTGGACAGATTTGGGATTACGAGCAGTACTTC.

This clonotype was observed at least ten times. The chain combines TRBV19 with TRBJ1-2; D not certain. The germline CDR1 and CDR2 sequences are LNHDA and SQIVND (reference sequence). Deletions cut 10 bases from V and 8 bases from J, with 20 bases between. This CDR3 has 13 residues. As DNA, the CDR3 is TGTGCCACCGGGCGGGCCCCCCTTAGGGGCTACACCTTC. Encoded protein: CATGRAPLRGYTF.

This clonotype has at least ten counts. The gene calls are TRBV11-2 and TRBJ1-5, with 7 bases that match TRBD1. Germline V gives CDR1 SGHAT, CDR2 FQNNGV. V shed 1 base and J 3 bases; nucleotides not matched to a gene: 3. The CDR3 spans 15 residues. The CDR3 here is CASSLGTGPNQPQHF. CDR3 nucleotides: TGTGCCAGCAGCTTAGGGACAGGCCCCAATCAGCCCCAGCATTTT.

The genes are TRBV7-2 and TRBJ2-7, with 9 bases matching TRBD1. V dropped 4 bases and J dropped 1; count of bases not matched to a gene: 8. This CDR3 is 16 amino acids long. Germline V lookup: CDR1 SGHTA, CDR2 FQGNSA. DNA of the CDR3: TGTGCCAGCAGCTCCCAACAGGGGGCCTATTCCTACGAGCAGTACTTC. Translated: CASSSQQGAYSYEQYF.

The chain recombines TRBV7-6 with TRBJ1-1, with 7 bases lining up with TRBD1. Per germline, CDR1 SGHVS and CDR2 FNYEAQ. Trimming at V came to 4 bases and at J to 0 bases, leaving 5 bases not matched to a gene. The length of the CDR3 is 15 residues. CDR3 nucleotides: TGTGCCAGCAGCTCTCAGGGGGAGGTGAACACTGAAGCTTTCTTT. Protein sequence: CASSSQGEVNTEAFF.

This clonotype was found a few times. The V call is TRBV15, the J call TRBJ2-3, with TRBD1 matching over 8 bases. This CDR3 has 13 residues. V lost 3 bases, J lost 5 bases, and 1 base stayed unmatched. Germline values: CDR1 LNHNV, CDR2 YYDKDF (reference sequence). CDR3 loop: CATSRGQEDTQYF. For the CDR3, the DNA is TGTGCCACCAGCAGGGGACAGGAAGATACGCAGTATTTT.

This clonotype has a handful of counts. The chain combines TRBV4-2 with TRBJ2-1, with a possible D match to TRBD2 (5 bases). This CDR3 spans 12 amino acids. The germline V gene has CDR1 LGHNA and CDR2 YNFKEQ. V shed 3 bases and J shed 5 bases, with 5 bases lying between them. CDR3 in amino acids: CASSHGDNEQFF. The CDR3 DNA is TGTGCCAGCAGCCACGGGGACAATGAGCAGTTCTTC.

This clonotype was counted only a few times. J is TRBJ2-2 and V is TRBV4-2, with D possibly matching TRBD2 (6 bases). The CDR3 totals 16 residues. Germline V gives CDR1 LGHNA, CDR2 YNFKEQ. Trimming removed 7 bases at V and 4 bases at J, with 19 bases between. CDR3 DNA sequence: TGTGCCAGCAAGTCCCTAGGAGGGCGGTCCACCGGGGAGCTGTTTTTT. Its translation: CASKSLGGRSTGELFF.

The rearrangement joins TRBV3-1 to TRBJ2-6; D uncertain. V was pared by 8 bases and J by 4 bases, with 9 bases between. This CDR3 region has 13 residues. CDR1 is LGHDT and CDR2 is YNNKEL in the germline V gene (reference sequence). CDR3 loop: CASSSLGANVLTF. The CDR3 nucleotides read TGTGCCAGCTCCTCGCTGGGGGCCAACGTCCTGACTTTC. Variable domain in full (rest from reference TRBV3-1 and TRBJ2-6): DTAVSQTPKYLVTQMGNDKSIKCEQNLGHDTMYWYKQDSKKFLKIMFSYNNKELIINETVPNRFSPKSPDKAHLNLHINSLELGDSAVYFCASSSLGANVLTFGAGSRLTVL.

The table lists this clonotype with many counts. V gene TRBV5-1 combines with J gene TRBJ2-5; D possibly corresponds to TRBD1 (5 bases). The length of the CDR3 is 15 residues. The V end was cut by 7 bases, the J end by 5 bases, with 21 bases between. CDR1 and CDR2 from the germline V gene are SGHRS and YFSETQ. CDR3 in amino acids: CASQGDYKGLETQYF. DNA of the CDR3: TGCGCCAGCCAAGGGGATTACAAGGGTCTCGAGACCCAGTACTTC.

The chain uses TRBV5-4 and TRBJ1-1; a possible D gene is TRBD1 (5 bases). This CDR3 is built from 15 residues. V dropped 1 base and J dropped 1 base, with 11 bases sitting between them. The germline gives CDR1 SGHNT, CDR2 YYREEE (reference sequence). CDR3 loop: CASSLYTGWNTEAFF. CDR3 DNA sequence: TGTGCCAGCAGCTTGTATACAGGCTGGAACACTGAAGCTTTCTTT.

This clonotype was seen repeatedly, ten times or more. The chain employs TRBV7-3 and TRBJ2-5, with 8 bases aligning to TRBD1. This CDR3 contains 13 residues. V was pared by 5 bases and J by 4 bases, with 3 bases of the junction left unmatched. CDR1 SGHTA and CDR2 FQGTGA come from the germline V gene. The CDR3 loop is CASSQGAGETQYF. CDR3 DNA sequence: TGTGCCAGCAGCCAGGGGGCAGGAGAGACCCAGTACTTC.

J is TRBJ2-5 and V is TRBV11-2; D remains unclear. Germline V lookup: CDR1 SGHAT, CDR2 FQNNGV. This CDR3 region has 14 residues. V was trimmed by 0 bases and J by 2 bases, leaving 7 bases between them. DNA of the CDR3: TGTGCCAGCAGCTTAGATCTCGTACAAGAGACCCAGTACTTC. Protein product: CASSLDLVQETQYF.

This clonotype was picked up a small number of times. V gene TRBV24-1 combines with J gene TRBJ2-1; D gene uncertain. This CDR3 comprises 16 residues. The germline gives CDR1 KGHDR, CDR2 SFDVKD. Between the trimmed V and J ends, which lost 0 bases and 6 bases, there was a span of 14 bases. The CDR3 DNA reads TGTGCCACCAGTGATTTGATCCCAGGACCGGGCAATGAGCAGTTCTTC. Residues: CATSDLIPGPGNEQFF.